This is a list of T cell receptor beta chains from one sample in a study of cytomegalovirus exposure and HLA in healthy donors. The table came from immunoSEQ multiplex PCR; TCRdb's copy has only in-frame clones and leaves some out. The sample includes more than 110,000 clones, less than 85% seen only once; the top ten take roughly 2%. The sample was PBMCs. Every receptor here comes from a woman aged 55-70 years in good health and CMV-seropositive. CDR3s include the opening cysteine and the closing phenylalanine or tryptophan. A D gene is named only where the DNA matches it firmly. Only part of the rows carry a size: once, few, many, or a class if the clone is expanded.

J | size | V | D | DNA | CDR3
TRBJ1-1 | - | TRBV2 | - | TGTGCCAGCAGTGATCTGGGGCTCGGGTGGGCTTTCTTT | CASSDLGLGWAFF
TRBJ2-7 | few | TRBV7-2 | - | TGTGCCAGCAGTCCACAGTCCGTCGAGCAGTACTTC | CASSPQSVEQYF
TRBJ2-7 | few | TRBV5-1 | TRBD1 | TGCGCCAGCAGCCGTTCAGTAAGTGGACAGGGATACGAGCAGTACTTC | CASSRSVSGQGYEQYF
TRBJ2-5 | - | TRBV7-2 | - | TGTGCCAGCAGCAACTCGAGAAATCAAGAGACCCAGTACTTC | CASSNSRNQETQYF
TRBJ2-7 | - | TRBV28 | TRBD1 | TGTGCCAGCATAGACAGGGGTTCCTACGAGCAGTACTTC | CASIDRGSYEQYF
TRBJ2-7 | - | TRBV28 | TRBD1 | TGTGCCAGCAGGCCCAGCCGGGGCAGGGGGAGATACGAGCAGTACTTC | CASRPSRGRGRYEQYF
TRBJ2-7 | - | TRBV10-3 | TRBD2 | TGTGCCATCAGTGAGTCGCCTAGCGGAACCTACGAGCAGTACTTC | CAISESPSGTYEQYF
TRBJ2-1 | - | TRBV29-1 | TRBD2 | TGCAGCGTTGATTGGCTAGCGGGAGAGGGTGAGCAGTTCTTC | CSVDWLAGEGEQFF
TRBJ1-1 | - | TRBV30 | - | TGTGCCTGGAGTGGAAATACAGAGAACACTGAAGCTTTCTTT | CAWSGNTENTEAFF
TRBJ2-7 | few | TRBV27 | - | TGTGCCAGCAGTCCCGACGGGTACGAGCAGTACTTC | CASSPDGYEQYF
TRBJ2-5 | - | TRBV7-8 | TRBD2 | TGTGCCAGCAGCGTCCTGGCGGGAGTACGGGAGACCCAGTACTTC | CASSVLAGVRETQYF
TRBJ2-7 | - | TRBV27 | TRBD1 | TGTGCCAGCAGTCTGACCGGGACAGGATCCTACGAGCAGTACTTC | CASSLTGTGSYEQYF
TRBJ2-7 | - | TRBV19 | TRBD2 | TGCGCTAGCGGGCCCTCCTCCTACGAGCAGTACTTC | CASGPSSYEQYF
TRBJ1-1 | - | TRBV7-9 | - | TGTGCCAGCAGCTTTAGGGGGAGTAAGGCTGAAGCTTTCTTT | CASSFRGSKAEAFF
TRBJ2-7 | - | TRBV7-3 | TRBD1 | TGTGCCAGCAGCCCAACCGGGACAGGGGTCGAGCAGTACTTC | CASSPTGTGVEQYF
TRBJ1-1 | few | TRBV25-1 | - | TGTGCCAGCCCCCCAGGGATTGACACTGAAGCTTTCTTT | CASPPGIDTEAFF
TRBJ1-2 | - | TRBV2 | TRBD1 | TGTGCCAGCAGCGACAGGGGATACTATGGCTACACCTTC | CASSDRGYYGYTF
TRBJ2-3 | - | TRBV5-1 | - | TGCGCCAGCAGCCTGGAGGGGGCAGGAGGGGATACGCAGTATTTT | CASSLEGAGGDTQYF
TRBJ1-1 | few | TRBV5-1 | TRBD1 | TGCGCCAGCAGCTTGTACAGGGGGGGGACTGAAGCTTTCTTT | CASSLYRGGTEAFF
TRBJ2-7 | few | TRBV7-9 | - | TGTGCCAGCAGCCCGAGCTACGAGCAGTACTTC | CASSPSYEQYF